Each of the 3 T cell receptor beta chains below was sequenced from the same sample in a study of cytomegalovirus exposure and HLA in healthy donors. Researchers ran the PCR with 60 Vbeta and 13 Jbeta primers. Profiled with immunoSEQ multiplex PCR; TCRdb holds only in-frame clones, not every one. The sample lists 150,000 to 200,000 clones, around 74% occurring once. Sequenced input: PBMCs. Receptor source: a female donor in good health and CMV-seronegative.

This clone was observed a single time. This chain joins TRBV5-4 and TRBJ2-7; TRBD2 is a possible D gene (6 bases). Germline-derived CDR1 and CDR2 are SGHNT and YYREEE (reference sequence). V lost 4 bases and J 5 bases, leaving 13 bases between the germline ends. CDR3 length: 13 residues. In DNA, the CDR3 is TGTGCCAGCAGCCCCACTAGCAGCCACGAGCAGTACTTC. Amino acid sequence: CASSPTSSHEQYF.

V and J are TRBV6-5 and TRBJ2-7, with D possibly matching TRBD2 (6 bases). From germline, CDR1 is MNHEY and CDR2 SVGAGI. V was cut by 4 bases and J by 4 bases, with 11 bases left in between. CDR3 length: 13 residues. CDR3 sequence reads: CASSSRDCYEQYF. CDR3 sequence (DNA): TGTGCCAGCAGTTCCCGGGACTGTTACGAGCAGTACTTC.

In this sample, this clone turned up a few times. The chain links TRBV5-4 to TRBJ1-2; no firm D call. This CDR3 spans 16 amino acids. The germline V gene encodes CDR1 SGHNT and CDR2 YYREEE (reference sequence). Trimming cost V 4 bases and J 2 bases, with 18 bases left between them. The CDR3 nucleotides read TGTGCCAGCAGCCAGGCGGGCTTTACAATAAACTATGGCTACACCTTC. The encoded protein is CASSQAGFTINYGYTF.